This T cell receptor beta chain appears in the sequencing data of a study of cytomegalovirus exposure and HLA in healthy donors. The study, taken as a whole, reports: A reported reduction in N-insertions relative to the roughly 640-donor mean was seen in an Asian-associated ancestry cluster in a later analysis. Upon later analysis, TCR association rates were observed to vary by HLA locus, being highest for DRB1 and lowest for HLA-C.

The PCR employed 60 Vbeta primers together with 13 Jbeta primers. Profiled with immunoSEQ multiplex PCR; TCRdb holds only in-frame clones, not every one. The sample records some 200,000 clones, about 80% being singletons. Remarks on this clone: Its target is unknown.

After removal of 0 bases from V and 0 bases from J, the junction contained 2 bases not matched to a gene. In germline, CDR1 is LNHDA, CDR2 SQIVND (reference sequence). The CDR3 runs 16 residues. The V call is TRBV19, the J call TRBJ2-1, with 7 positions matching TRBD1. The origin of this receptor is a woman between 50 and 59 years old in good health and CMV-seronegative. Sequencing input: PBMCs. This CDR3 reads CASSIERGLSYNEQFF. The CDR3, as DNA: TGTGCCAGTAGTATAGAGAGGGGGCTCTCCTACAATGAGCAGTTCTTC.